The 13 T cell receptor beta chains listed next were all sequenced from one sample in a study of OX40 agonist ivuxolimab in advanced cancers. The data were produced by immunoSEQ multiplex PCR, yet TCRdb's version contains in-frame clones alone and is incomplete. Found here are around 60,000 clones, 80% to 90% of them singletons; the top ten hold more than 1.5%. Sequenced material: CD4+ or CD8+ T cells sorted from blood, taken in a trial of the OX40 agonist ivuxolimab. The origin of the receptors is an adult with an advanced solid tumor such as melanoma, head and neck, liver or kidney cancer.

The chain is built from TRBV6-1 and TRBJ1-1; D gene unclear. V lost 2 bases and J 3 bases, leaving 10 bases between the germline ends. Germline V gene sequence: CDR1 MNHNS, CDR2 SASEGT. The CDR3 totals 14 residues. The CDR3 nucleotides read TGTGCCAGCAGTGAACAAAGAATGTACACTGAAGCTTTCTTT. Amino acid sequence: CASSEQRMYTEAFF.

This chain connects TRBV27 to TRBJ2-5; D gene unclear. The V end lost 2 bases, the J end lost 5 bases, and 12 bases lay between the germline ends. The length of the CDR3 is 14 residues. The germline gives CDR1 MNHEY, CDR2 SMNVEV (reference sequence). The CDR3 DNA reads TGTGCCAGCAGTTTAGCTGGACGGCGGGAGACCCAGTACTTC. Its protein product is CASSLAGRRETQYF.

The genes are TRBV21-1 and TRBJ2-4; the D call TRBD2 from the table was never checked on the DNA. TRBV21-1 is marked as a pseudogene. The CDR3 contains 17 residues. The CDR3 nucleotides read TGTGCCAGCAGCACCCGACGGGAGGGTGAGGCCAAAAACATTCAGTACTTC. Encoded protein: CASSTRREGEAKNIQYF.

The rearrangement uses TRBV5-1 and TRBJ1-1; D might be TRBD1 (6 bases). CDR1 SGHRS and CDR2 YFSETQ come from the germline V gene. With 1 base removed from V and 0 bases from J, the gap between germline ends came to 10 bases. This CDR3 is built from 15 residues. CDR3 nucleotide sequence: TGCGCCAGCAGCTTGTGGGGGGCAATGAACACTGAAGCTTTCTTT. Translating gives CASSLWGAMNTEAFF. The complete variable domain, with remaining parts taken from reference TRBV5-1 and TRBJ1-1, reads KAGVTQTPRYLIKTRGQQVTLSCSPISGHRSVSWYQQTPGQGLQFLFEYFSETQRNKGNFPGRFSGRQFSNSRSEMNVSTLELGDSALYLCASSLWGAMNTEAFFGQGTRLTVV.

This chain connects TRBV10-3 to TRBJ2-7, with 8 bases aligning to TRBD1. J gave up 3 bases and V 8 bases, and 9 bases lay outside the gene matches. The CDR3 is 14 amino acids. The germline V gene encodes CDR1 ENHRY and CDR2 SYGVKD. This CDR3 reads CAIRTDREVYEQYF. CDR3 coding DNA: TGTGCCATCCGGACGGACAGGGAGGTCTACGAGCAGTACTTC.

This clone was detected only once. The J gene is TRBJ1-1, the V gene TRBV6-5; no definite D call. In germline, CDR1 is MNHEY, CDR2 SVGAGI. The CDR3 is 15 residues long. V was pared by 2 bases and J by 5 bases, with 15 bases between. CDR3 in amino acids: CASSYTPRLRTEAFF. In DNA form, the CDR3 reads TGTGCCAGCAGTTACACCCCTCGCCTAAGGACTGAAGCTTTCTTT.

Worth noting for this clone: One end of the junction varies from germline; a read error may be responsible. This rearrangement joins TRBV5-1 to TRBJ2-2; D perhaps matches TRBD2 (5 bases). CDR1 is SGHRS, CDR2 YFSETQ, per germline. The CDR3 is made up of 13 amino acids. CDR3 DNA: TGCGCCAGTCCCGCCAGGTTACACCGGGGAGCTGTTTTT. Amino acids: CASPARLHRGAVF.

The V and J genes are TRBV28 and TRBJ2-5, with a possible D match to TRBD2 (6 bases). This CDR3 has 13 residues. CDR1 is MDHEN, CDR2 SYDVKM, per germline. V dropped 10 bases and J dropped 11 bases, with 23 bases sitting between them. The CDR3 is CATYSAQPGEQYF. CDR3 nucleotide sequence: TGTGCCACCTACTCAGCGCAACCGGGGGAGCAGTACTTC.

V gene TRBV4-2 combines with J gene TRBJ2-1; D remains unclear. This CDR3 spans 16 amino acids. Germline V gene data show CDR1 as LGHNA and CDR2 as YNFKEQ. V was clipped by 1 base and J by 0 bases, with 10 bases between them. The CDR3 is CASSQASSGSYNEQFF. The CDR3 region has the DNA TGTGCCAGCAGCCAAGCCAGCTCAGGCTCCTACAATGAGCAGTTCTTC.

The V gene is TRBV5-6, the J gene TRBJ1-4; D is possibly TRBD1 (6 bases). This CDR3 has 18 residues. Germline V gene lookup returns CDR1 SGHDT and CDR2 YYEEEE. Trimming pared 4 bases from V and 0 bases from J, leaving 19 bases between. The CDR3 DNA reads as TGTGCCAGCAGCCTGCGAGGGGGACACCTAACAACTAATGAAAAACTGTTTTTT. Its protein product is CASSLRGGHLTTNEKLFF.

In nucleotides, the CDR3 is TGTGCCAGCTCCCCAGCGGGAGGCTACTCCTACGAGCAGTACGTC. Translated, it gives CASSPAGGYSYEQYV. The chain has TRBV11-3 and TRBJ2-7, with 9 positions matching TRBD2. The germline gives CDR1 SGHNT, CDR2 YENEEA. CDR3 length: 15 amino acids. Losses at the gene ends were 8 bases for V and 0 bases for J; bases not matched to a gene: 8.

The V call is TRBV7-2, the J call TRBJ2-3; no firm D call. CDR1 is SGHTA and CDR2 is FQGNSA in the germline V gene. CDR3 size: 13 residues. V lost 1 base and J lost 3, with 5 bases in between. CDR3 residues: CASSLVGTDTQYF. CDR3 DNA: TGTGCCAGCAGCTTAGTTGGGACAGATACGCAGTATTTT.

The chain employs TRBV7-8 and TRBJ2-5, with D possibly TRBD1 on 5 matching bases. The CDR3 has 13 amino acids. V lost 1 base, J lost 5 bases, and 8 bases lay in between. Looked up from germline, CDR1 is SGHVS and CDR2 is FQNEAQ. The CDR3 region has the DNA TGTGCCAGCAGCTTAGACAGGACGGAGACCCAGTACTTC. Translation: CASSLDRTETQYF. The complete variable domain, with remaining parts taken from reference TRBV7-8 and TRBJ2-5, reads GAGVSQSPRYKVAKRGQDVALRCDPISGHVSLFWYQQALGQGPEFLTYFQNEAQLDKSGLPSDRFFAERPEGSVSTLKIQRTQQEDSAVYLCASSLDRTETQYFGPGTRLLVL.